This passage covers 28 T cell receptor beta chains from one sample sequenced in a study of T cell responses to AZD1222 COVID-19 vaccine. Using immunoSEQ multiplex PCR, the repertoire was profiled, and TCRdb retains in-frame clones only, with some absent. The sample holds 150,000 or so clones; 94% are singletons and the top ten take under 6%. Sample: peripheral blood, taken 28 days after the second AZD1222 dose. The receptors derive from an adult who received the AZD1222 COVID-19 vaccine.

The chain links TRBV11-3 to TRBJ2-3; TRBD1 might be the D (7 bases). The V end was cut by 5 bases, the J end by 0 bases, with 12 bases between. Germline V CDR1 and CDR2: SGHNT, YENEEA. CDR3 length: 15 amino acids. The CDR3 loop is CASSAGQMSTDTQYF. The CDR3 DNA reads TGTGCCAGCAGCGCGGGACAGATGAGCACAGATACGCAGTATTTT. The full variable domain, in which reference TRBV11-3 and TRBJ2-3 provide the parts outside the CDR3, is EAGVVQSPRYKIIEKKQPVAFWCNPISGHNTLYWYLQNLGQGPELLIRYENEEAVDDSQLPKDRFSAERLKGVDSTLKIQPAELGDSAVYLCASSAGQMSTDTQYFGPGTRLTVL.

This chain joins TRBV19 and TRBJ2-7; D is perhaps TRBD2 (6 bases). This CDR3 region has 15 residues. Germline V lookup: CDR1 LNHDA, CDR2 SQIVND (reference sequence). V gave up 1 base and J gave up 0 bases, with 10 bases separating them. CDR3 residues: CASSIVGLTSYEQYF. The CDR3, as DNA: TGTGCCAGTAGTATAGTGGGACTCACCTCCTACGAGCAGTACTTC. The complete variable domain, with remaining parts taken from reference TRBV19 and TRBJ2-7, reads DGGITQSPKYLFRKEGQNVTLSCEQNLNHDAMYWYRQDPGQGLRLIYYSQIVNDFQKGDIAEGYSVSREKKESFPLTVTSAQKNPTAFYLCASSIVGLTSYEQYFGPGTRLTVT.

The chain recombines TRBV5-1 with TRBJ2-1; 7 bases align to TRBD1. This CDR3 is built from 17 residues. The germline V gene encodes CDR1 SGHRS and CDR2 YFSETQ. V gave up 0 bases and J gave up 1 base; unmatched junction bases: 7. The CDR3 DNA is TGCGCCAGCAGCTTGGGCTTCGGGACAGTTTCCTACAATGAGCAGTTCTTC. This sequence encodes CASSLGFGTVSYNEQFF.

This clone was detected only once. The rearrangement uses TRBV12-3 or TRBV12-4 and TRBJ1-2, with D unresolved. This CDR3 has 11 amino acids. The V end lost 6 bases, the J end lost 4 bases, and 6 bases lay between the germline ends. CDR3 in DNA: TGTGCCAGCAGCTCCCTCTATGGCTACACCTTC. Translated, it gives CASSSLYGYTF.

Here the CDR3 DNA reads TGTGCCAGCAGTCTGAATTACAGGGGGCCTAATGAAAAACTGTTTTTT. Residues: CASSLNYRGPNEKLFF. This rearrangement joins TRBV28 to TRBJ1-4, with 9 bases aligning to TRBD1. Germline loops: CDR1 MDHEN, CDR2 SYDVKM. The CDR3 runs to 16 residues. The trim removed 5 bases at V and 3 bases at J, leaving 7 bases unmatched.

Notes on this clone: Other DNA sequences in the sample encode the same CDR3. This CDR3 reads CASSKHLPQNTEAFF. CDR3 sequence (DNA): TGTGCCAGCAGCAAACACCTGCCTCAGAACACTGAAGCTTTCTTT. The V call is TRBV21-1, the J call TRBJ1-1. TRBV21-1 is listed as a pseudogene. The CDR3 spans 15 residues.

V usage is TRBV5-1 and J usage is TRBJ1-1; D is perhaps TRBD1 (6 bases). The V end was cut by 1 base, the J end by 5 bases, with 15 bases between. CDR3 size: 15 residues. CDR1 SGHRS and CDR2 YFSETQ come from the germline V gene. DNA of the CDR3: TGCGCCAGCAGCTTGCAGGGGACCCTCGGGACTGAAGCTTTCTTT. Translated, it gives CASSLQGTLGTEAFF.

The genes are TRBV9 and TRBJ2-2, with 7 nucleotides matching TRBD2. The CDR3 length is 16 residues. The germline gives CDR1 SGDLS, CDR2 YYNGEE. V lost 0 bases, J lost 0 bases, and 2 bases stayed unmatched. CDR3 loop: CASSVGRESNTGELFF. CDR3 nucleotide sequence: TGTGCCAGCAGCGTAGGGCGGGAGTCGAACACCGGGGAGCTGTTTTTT.

J is TRBJ2-3 and V is TRBV6-5, with D maybe TRBD1 (6 bases). Germline CDR1 and CDR2: MNHEY and SVGAGI. Trimming removed 2 bases from V and 6 bases from J, with 15 bases in between. This CDR3 comprises 15 residues. The CDR3, as DNA: TGTGCCAGCAGTTACCCGGAAAACAGGGACGATACGCAGTATTTT. Translated, it gives CASSYPENRDDTQYF.

This sequence joins TRBV4-2 and TRBJ1-1, with D unclear. There are 12 residues in the CDR3. In germline, CDR1 is LGHNA, CDR2 YNFKEQ. V was shortened by 3 bases and J by 0 bases, with 2 bases between the two germline ends. The CDR3 protein is CASSHVNTEAFF. The CDR3 coding sequence is TGTGCCAGCAGCCACGTGAACACTGAAGCTTTCTTT.

This clone has a single count. The rearrangement uses TRBV5-1 and TRBJ1-1, with D tentatively TRBD1 (5 bases). The ends were cut back, 6 bases at V and 1 base at J, with 10 bases in the middle. Germline V gene sequence: CDR1 SGHRS, CDR2 YFSETQ. CDR3 length equals 13 residues. For the CDR3, the DNA is TGCGCCAGCATGCGAGGGGAGAACACTGAAGCTTTCTTT. Encoded protein: CASMRGENTEAFF.

This chain connects TRBV19 to TRBJ2-7; a possible D gene is TRBD1 (5 bases). This CDR3 spans 14 amino acids. CDR1 is LNHDA, CDR2 SQIVND, per germline (reference sequence). The V end lost 6 bases, the J end lost 3 bases, and 15 bases lay between the germline ends. CDR3 loop: CASSLGPTGYEQYF. The DNA for the CDR3 is TGTGCCAGTAGCCTGGGGCCAACAGGCTACGAGCAGTACTTC. Full variable domain (remainder filled in from reference TRBV19 and TRBJ2-7): DGGITQSPKYLFRKEGQNVTLSCEQNLNHDAMYWYRQDPGQGLRLIYYSQIVNDFQKGDIAEGYSVSREKKESFPLTVTSAQKNPTAFYLCASSLGPTGYEQYFGPGTRLTVT.

This clone was found once. Here the CDR3 DNA reads TGTGCCAGCAGCTTATCTAGCGGGATTGAGCAGTTCTTC. It encodes CASSLSSGIEQFF. The chain carries TRBV7-2 and TRBJ2-1; 9 nucleotides align to TRBD2. CDR3 length: 13 residues. The junction had 2 bases not matched to a gene; V was cut back by 2 bases and J by 9 bases. Germline assignment: CDR1 SGHTA and CDR2 FQGNSA.

V usage is TRBV6-6 and J usage is TRBJ2-7; 7 nucleotides agree with TRBD2. V lost 4 bases, J lost 3 bases, and 6 bases stayed unmatched. The CDR3 runs 14 residues. CDR1 and CDR2 (germline): MNHNY, SVGAGI (reference sequence). CDR3 in DNA: TGTGCCAGCAGTTCCGGACTAGGACTCTACGAGCAGTACTTC. Translated: CASSSGLGLYEQYF.

Here the CDR3 DNA reads TGTGCCAGCAGGGGCCTACCTGAAGCTTTCTTT. Translation gives CASRGLPEAFF. V gene TRBV6-5 combines with J gene TRBJ1-1, with D uncertain. The CDR3 sequence is 11 residues long. Per germline, CDR1 MNHEY and CDR2 SVGAGI. Trimming pared 6 bases from V and 6 bases from J, leaving 8 bases between.

The sample holds a few counts of this clone. Other DNA sequences in the sample encode the same CDR3. V and J are TRBV18 and TRBJ2-5, with TRBD1 matching over 7 bases. This CDR3 comprises 13 residues. The V gene end was trimmed by 1 base and the J gene end by 4 bases; junction bases not matched to a gene: 0. Germline values: CDR1 KGHSH, CDR2 LQKENI. The CDR3 nucleotides read TGTGCCAGCTCACCACGACAGGGAGAGACCCAGTACTTC. This gives the protein CASSPRQGETQYF.

The rearrangement uses TRBV7-9 and TRBJ2-7; 13 nucleotides align to TRBD2. V lost 4 bases, J lost 2 bases, and 5 bases stayed unmatched. Looked up from germline, CDR1 is SEHNR and CDR2 is FQNEAQ (reference sequence). The CDR3 extends over 16 amino acids. CDR3 residues: CASSSITSGRAYEQYF. DNA for the CDR3: TGTGCCAGCAGCTCGATTACTAGCGGGAGGGCCTACGAGCAGTACTTC. Filled out from reference TRBV7-9 and TRBJ2-7, the complete variable domain reads DTGVSQNPRHKITKRGQNVTFRCDPISEHNRLYWYRQTLGQGPEFLTYFQNEAQLEKSRLLSDRFSAERPKGSFSTLEIQRTEQGDSAMYLCASSSITSGRAYEQYFGPGTRLTVT.

Only one count was recorded for this clone. The chain combines TRBV9 with TRBJ2-1; 9 nucleotides line up with TRBD1. V shed 3 bases, J shed 4 bases, and the junction held 5 bases outside the gene matches. This CDR3 is built from 15 residues. The germline V gene encodes CDR1 SGDLS and CDR2 YYNGEE. The CDR3 protein is CASSGTGEGYNEQFF. CDR3 nucleotide sequence: TGTGCCAGCAGCGGGACAGGGGAGGGGTACAATGAGCAGTTCTTC.

V usage is TRBV11-2 and J usage is TRBJ2-7; 9 bases align to TRBD2. Germline V lookup: CDR1 SGHAT, CDR2 FQNNGV. The CDR3 totals 15 residues. J gave up 4 bases and V 4 bases, and 8 bases lay outside the gene matches. The CDR3 DNA reads TGTGCCAGCAGCTCGATAGCGGGAGAACTTTACGAGCAGTACTTC. Translated: CASSSIAGELYEQYF.

In this sample, this clone turned up once. V is TRBV2 and J is TRBJ1-2; tentatively, D is TRBD1 (5 bases). The CDR3 spans 13 residues. Germline CDR1 reads SNHLY; CDR2 reads FYNNEI. V lost 6 bases, J lost 2 bases, and 10 bases lay in between. CDR3 coding DNA: TGTGCCAGCAGGGCCGGACACAACTATGGCTACACCTTC. This sequence encodes CASRAGHNYGYTF.

V is TRBV7-2 and J is TRBJ2-3; D is possibly TRBD1 or TRBD2 (5 bases each). V lost 1 base to trimming and J lost 3 bases, with 11 bases between them. Germline V gene lookup returns CDR1 SGHTA and CDR2 FQGNSA. The CDR3 is 15 amino acids. Here the CDR3 reads CASSLVRGKTDTQYF. The CDR3 DNA reads as TGTGCCAGCAGCTTAGTGAGGGGCAAAACAGATACGCAGTATTTT. Filled out from reference TRBV7-2 and TRBJ2-3, the complete variable domain reads GAGVSQSPSNKVTEKGKDVELRCDPISGHTALYWYRQSLGQGLEFLIYFQGNSAPDKSGLPSDRFSAERTGGSVSTLTIQRTQQEDSAVYLCASSLVRGKTDTQYFGPGTRLTVL.

This clone was seen a single time. The J gene is TRBJ2-7, the V gene TRBV20-1; possible D gene TRBD2, 5 bases. The CDR3 runs to 12 residues. V was trimmed by 3 bases and J by 5 bases, leaving 11 bases between them. Germline assignment: CDR1 DFQATT and CDR2 SNEGSKA (reference sequence). Written as DNA, the CDR3 is TGCAGTGCTAGTGGGAGTTGGAACGAGCAGTACTTC. It encodes CSASGSWNEQYF.

This chain joins TRBV19 and TRBJ2-7, with D possibly matching TRBD2 (5 bases). This CDR3 spans 12 amino acids. Germline values: CDR1 LNHDA, CDR2 SQIVND (reference sequence). V was trimmed by 9 bases and J by 5 bases, leaving 14 bases between them. CDR3 DNA: TGTGCCAGCAAAGATCCCGGGGACGAGCAGTACTTC. Encoded protein: CASKDPGDEQYF. Filled out from reference TRBV19 and TRBJ2-7, the complete variable domain reads DGGITQSPKYLFRKEGQNVTLSCEQNLNHDAMYWYRQDPGQGLRLIYYSQIVNDFQKGDIAEGYSVSREKKESFPLTVTSAQKNPTAFYLCASKDPGDEQYFGPGTRLTVT.

The rearrangement links TRBV6-1 to TRBJ2-5, with TRBD2 identical over 14 bases. Germline-derived CDR1 and CDR2 are MNHNS and SASEGT. The V gene end was trimmed by 4 bases and the J gene end by 6 bases; junction bases not matched to a gene: 7. The CDR3 contains 16 residues. The CDR3 DNA reads TGTGCCAGCAGTGGACTAGCGGGAGGGCCTGGGAAGACCCAGTACTTC. It encodes CASSGLAGGPGKTQYF.

The CDR3 region has the DNA TGTGCCAGCAGCTTGGCAACGAACACAGATACGCAGTATTTT. The encoded protein is CASSLATNTDTQYF. This chain uses TRBV5-4 with TRBJ2-3; no firm D call. From germline, CDR1 is SGHNT and CDR2 YYREEE (reference sequence). The V and J ends lost 0 bases and 2 bases respectively, with 7 bases between them. The CDR3 totals 14 residues. Based on the CDR3 plus reference TRBV5-4 and TRBJ2-3, the full variable domain is ETGVTQSPTHLIKTRGQQVTLRCSSQSGHNTVSWYQQALGQGPQFIFQYYREEENGRGNFPPRFSGLQFPNYSSELNVNALELDDSALYLCASSLATNTDTQYFGPGTRLTVL.

V is TRBV4-1 and J is TRBJ2-4; weak D call: TRBD1 (6 bases). The germline V gene encodes CDR1 MGHRA and CDR2 YSYEKL. Trimming left V 3 bases short and J 8 bases short, with 14 bases between. This CDR3 spans 14 amino acids. The CDR3 protein is CASSHYTGSDIQYF. The CDR3 DNA reads TGCGCCAGCAGCCATTACACAGGGAGTGACATTCAGTACTTC.

This rearrangement joins TRBV6-6 to TRBJ1-4; D not certain. Per the germline V gene, CDR1 is MNHNY and CDR2 is SVGAGI (reference sequence). V was pared by 5 bases and J by 8 bases, with 21 bases between. The CDR3 is 16 amino acids. The CDR3 sequence: CASSPFLGPVREKLFF. The CDR3 region has the DNA TGTGCCAGCAGTCCTTTTCTCGGGCCTGTCCGGGAAAAACTGTTTTTT.

The chain couples TRBV19 to TRBJ2-2, with D possibly TRBD1 on 5 matching bases. The length of the CDR3 is 15 residues. Deletions cut 3 bases from V and 1 base from J, with 9 bases between. The germline CDR1 and CDR2 sequences are LNHDA and SQIVND (reference sequence). The CDR3 sequence: CASSIQGVNTGELFF. The CDR3 DNA reads as TGTGCCAGTAGTATTCAAGGGGTGAACACCGGGGAGCTGTTTTTT.